Described below is a single T cell receptor beta chain sequence and its context. Its antigen is not known. Only in-frame clones appear in the TCRdb table, and some are missing; sequencing was by immunoSEQ multiplex PCR. The table includes 10,000 to 15,000 clones, about nine tenths detected once. This sample is part of a study of T cell clonotyping in hematopoietic cell transplantation. Study results and limitations: At the given depth, recipient repertoires were over 95% de novo clonotypes. Pathologically expanded recipient clonotypes increased progressively from day 30 to day 180 as diversity fell. Graft donor and pretransplant recipient Inverse Simpson Index values predicted broader posttransplant TCR diversity.

Sequenced: peripheral blood mononuclear cells. The source is a man aged 30-40 years in good health. Some clones in this sample may be carry-over from other donors' samples.

The CDR3 DNA reads TGTGCCAGCAGCTTAGTTCCGGGAGTTCGGGATACGCAGTATTTT. This codes for CASSLVPGVRDTQYF. The J gene is TRBJ2-3, the V gene TRBV7-8; TRBD2 is a possible D gene (6 bases). The CDR3 consists of 15 residues. V was shortened by 1 base and J by 6 bases, with 14 bases between the two germline ends. CDR1 is SGHVS, CDR2 FQNEAQ, per germline.